Included here is one TCR beta chain sequence, with context. Lacking the conserved final phenylalanine or tryptophan, this CDR3 likely reflects a read error. It is unclear where the CDR3 begins or ends on the DNA, so no DNA is shown, and the CDR3 is as TCRdb lists it. This entry belongs to a study of tumor-infiltrating lymphocytes in oesophageal squamous cell carcinoma. The V gene's germline CDR1 is MRHNA and CDR2 SNTAGT. Counting both end residues, the CDR3 totals 17 amino acids. TCRdb itself ran the PCR reads through MiXCR, one entry per CDR3 protein. The sample lists under 20,000 distinct CDR3 sequences; around 43% were seen once.

The V gene is TRBV6-4, the J gene TRBJ2-6; the DNA was not used to check the table's D call, TRBD1. The receptor was derived from a male donor with esophageal squamous cell carcinoma. The specimen was normal esophageal tissue next to the tumor. The CDR3 sequence is CASKLRDRGPFEQYFGA.